In its sample, the clone carrying this T cell receptor beta chain was seen once. What it binds is not known. When naive CD8 T cells were sorted, they were gated as CD8+CD4-CCR7+CD45RA+. This entry is derived from a study of molecular identifiers for immune sequencing clone quantification. Bulk TCR libraries were made with methods that had been previously described and with listed TCR primers. A single record per CDR3 protein comes from TCRdb applying MiXCR to the PCR reads. The sample has some 650,000 distinct CDR3 sequences; about 20% are singletons. Study outcomes and limitations: Even with around 1 million naive cells present, spiked Jurkat TCR RNA from one cell was reportedly detectable.

The CDR3 consists of 15 residues. J lost 5 bases, V lost 3 bases, and 11 bases had no gene match. The V gene's germline CDR1 is DFQATT and CDR2 SNEGSKA (reference sequence). The specimen sequenced was naive CD8+ T cells from blood, with Jurkat cell RNA spiked in. Subset here: FACS-sorted CD8+CD4-CCR7+CD45RA+ naive T cells. The rearrangement links TRBV20-1 to TRBJ2-7, with 9 bases matching TRBD1. The TCR originated in a human donor in good health. Some libraries in this study had Jurkat cell RNA spiked in. The CDR3 sequence: CSARGRPGQGHEQYF. The CDR3 DNA follows: TGCAGTGCTAGGGGGAGACCGGGACAGGGCCACGAGCAGTACTTC.